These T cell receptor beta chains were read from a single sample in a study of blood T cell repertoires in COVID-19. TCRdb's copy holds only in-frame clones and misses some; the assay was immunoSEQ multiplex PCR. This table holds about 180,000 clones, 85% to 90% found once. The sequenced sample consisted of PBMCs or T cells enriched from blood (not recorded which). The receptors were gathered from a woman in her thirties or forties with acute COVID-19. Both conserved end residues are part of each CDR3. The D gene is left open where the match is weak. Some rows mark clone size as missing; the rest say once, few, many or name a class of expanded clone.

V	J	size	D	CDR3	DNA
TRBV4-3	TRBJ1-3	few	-	CASSQVTDYSGNTIYF	TGCGCCAGCAGCCAAGTGACGGACTACTCTGGAAACACCATATATTTT
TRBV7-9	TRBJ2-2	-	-	CASSLSGQNTGELFF	TGTGCCAGCAGCTTGTCGGGACAGAACACCGGGGAGCTGTTTTTT
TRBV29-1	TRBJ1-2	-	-	CSVEAGNYGYTF	TGCAGCGTTGAAGCGGGGAACTATGGCTACACCTTC
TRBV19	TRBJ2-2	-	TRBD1	CATAGQGRTGELFF	TGTGCCACGGCCGGACAGGGACGCACCGGGGAGCTGTTTTTT
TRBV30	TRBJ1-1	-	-	CAWSGGMNTEAFF	TGTGCCTGGAGTGGGGGCATGAACACTGAAGCTTTCTTT
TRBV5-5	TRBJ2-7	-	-	CASNPQGLSYEQYF	TGTGCCAGCAACCCCCAGGGGCTTTCCTACGAGCAGTACTTC
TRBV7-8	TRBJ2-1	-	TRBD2	CASRLAGGSSYNEQFF	TGTGCCAGCAGACTAGCTGGCGGGAGCTCCTACAATGAGCAGTTCTTC
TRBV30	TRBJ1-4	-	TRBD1	CAWSVSGQGYEKLFF	TGTGCCTGGAGTGTATCGGGACAGGGTTATGAAAAACTGTTTTTT
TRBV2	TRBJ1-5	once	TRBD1	CASSVGQGVNQPQHF	TGTGCCAGCAGTGTGGGACAGGGAGTAAATCAGCCCCAGCATTTT
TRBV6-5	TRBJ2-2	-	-	CASSPAVTATGELFF	TGTGCCAGCAGCCCCGCGGTCACCGCAACCGGGGAGCTGTTTTTT
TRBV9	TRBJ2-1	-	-	CASSSHYNEQFF	TGTGCCAGCAGCTCCCATTACAATGAGCAGTTCTTC
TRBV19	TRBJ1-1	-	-	CASSRTGQGTEAFF	TGTGCCAGTAGCCGCACAGGGCAGGGCACTGAAGCTTTCTTT
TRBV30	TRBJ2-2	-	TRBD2	CAWMKKRGDTGELFF	TGTGCCTGGATGAAAAAGCGGGGGGACACCGGGGAGCTGTTTTTT
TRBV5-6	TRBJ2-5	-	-	CASSRLGPGGLETQYF	TGTGCCAGCAGCCGCCTCGGGCCAGGGGGGCTGGAGACCCAGTACTTC
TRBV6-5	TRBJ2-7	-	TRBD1	CASSSGTATNEQYF	TGTGCCAGCAGTTCCGGGACAGCCACCAACGAGCAGTACTTC
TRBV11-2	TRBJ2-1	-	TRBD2	CASSRLFGTSGGALNEQFF	TGTGCCAGCAGTAGACTTTTCGGGACTAGCGGGGGGGCCCTGAATGAGCAGTTCTTC
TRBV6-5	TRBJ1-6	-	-	CASQASGVDNSPLHF	TGTGCCAGCCAGGCGTCAGGGGTGGACAATTCACCCCTCCACTTT
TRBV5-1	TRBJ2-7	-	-	CASSLGLSSYEQYF	TGCGCCAGCAGCTTGGGCCTGAGCTCCTACGAGCAGTACTTC
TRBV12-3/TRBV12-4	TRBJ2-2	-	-	CASSWTPGELFF	TGTGCCAGCAGTTGGACACCCGGGGAGCTGTTTTTT
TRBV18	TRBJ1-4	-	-	CASSPTTKMDEKLFF	TGTGCCAGCTCCCCCACGACAAAGATGGATGAAAAACTGTTTTTT
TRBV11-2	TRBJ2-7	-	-	CASSLVGGGANEQYF	TGTGCCAGCAGCTTAGTGGGAGGGGGGGCAAACGAGCAGTACTTC
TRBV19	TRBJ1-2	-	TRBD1	CASSRDRGSYGYTF	TGTGCCAGTAGTCGAGACAGGGGGTCCTATGGCTACACCTTC